This entry concerns a single TCR beta chain. Its antigen is still unknown. The CDR3 consists of 13 residues. Germline V gives CDR1 SGHTA, CDR2 FQGNSA. V gave up 5 bases and J gave up 4 bases, with 11 bases separating them. TCRdb analysed the reads with MiXCR anew, one entry per CDR3 protein. The repertoire consists of 40,000 to 60,000 distinct CDR3 sequences, with over 20% occurring once and the leading ten covering around nine tenths. The data are from a study of T cell repertoires in cytomegalovirus infection. Study in general: Alongside well-studied HLA-B-restricted CMV epitopes, recently identified HLA-C-restricted CMV epitopes were also used. Based on public TCR beta signatures, there were indications of CMV infection and of a matching HLA type.

Whole-study results and caveats: Ex vivo, HLA-C-restricted CMV-specific TCR beta clonotypes prevailed over the rest of the response.

The chain uses TRBV7-2 and TRBJ1-1, with D possibly matching TRBD1 (6 bases). Sequenced here: CD8+ T cells from cultured PBMCs, sampled from culture after CMV antigen stimulation. The clonotype was recovered from a human donor in good health (CMV status not recorded). Some clones in this sample may be carry-over from other donors' samples. The CDR3 spells CASSQGGTTEAFF. The DNA for the CDR3 is TGTGCCAGCAGCCAAGGGGGTACCACTGAAGCTTTCTTT.